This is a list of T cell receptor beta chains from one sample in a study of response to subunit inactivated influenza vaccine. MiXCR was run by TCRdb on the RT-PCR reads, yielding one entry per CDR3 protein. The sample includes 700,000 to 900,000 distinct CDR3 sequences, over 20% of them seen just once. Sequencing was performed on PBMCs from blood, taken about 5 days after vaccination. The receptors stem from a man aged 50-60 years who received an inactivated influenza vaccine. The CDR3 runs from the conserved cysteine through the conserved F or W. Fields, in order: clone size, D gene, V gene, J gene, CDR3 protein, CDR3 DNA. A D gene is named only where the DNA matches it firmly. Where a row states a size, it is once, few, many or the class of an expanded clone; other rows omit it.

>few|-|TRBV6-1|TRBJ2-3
CASQGWGTDTQYF
TGTGCCAGCCAGGGCTGGGGCACAGATACGCAGTATTTT
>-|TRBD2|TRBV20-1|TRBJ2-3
CSARDSTSGSDTQYF
TGCAGTGCTAGAGATAGCACTAGCGGGTCAGATACGCAGTATTTT
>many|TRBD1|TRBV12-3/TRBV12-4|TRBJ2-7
CASSPGQASYEQYF
TGTGCCAGCAGTCCGGGACAGGCATCCTACGAGCAGTACTTC
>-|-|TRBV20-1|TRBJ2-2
CSARPPTDPGELFF
TGCAGTGCTAGACCGCCAACCGACCCCGGGGAGCTGTTTTTT
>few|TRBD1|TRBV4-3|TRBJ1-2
CASSQDRDAGQFYGYTF
TGCGCCAGCAGCCAAGATCGGGATGCGGGACAGTTCTATGGCTACACCTTC
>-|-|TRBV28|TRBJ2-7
CASSSRLGGQFYEQYF
TGTGCCAGCAGTTCACGTCTGGGCGGACAGTTCTACGAGCAGTACTTC
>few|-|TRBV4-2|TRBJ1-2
CASSQDRAFYGYTF
TGTGCCAGCAGCCAAGATAGGGCGTTCTATGGCTACACCTTC
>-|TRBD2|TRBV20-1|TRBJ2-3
CSARDWLAGGLTDTQYF
TGCAGTGCTAGAGATTGGCTAGCGGGAGGCCTCACAGATACGCAGTATTTT
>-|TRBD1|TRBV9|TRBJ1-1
CASRAEPGGGTEAFF
TGTGCCAGCAGGGCCGAACCAGGGGGAGGCACTGAAGCTTTCTTT
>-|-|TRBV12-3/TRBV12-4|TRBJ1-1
CASSFAGRGNTEGFF
TGTGCCAGCAGTTTTGCGGGTCGGGGGAACACTGAAGGTTTCTTT
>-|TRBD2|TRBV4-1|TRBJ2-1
CASSQQGLAGPFF
TGCGCCAGCAGCCAACAGGGACTAGCGGGGCCGTTCTTC
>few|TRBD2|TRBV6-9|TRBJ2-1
CASSCWTSGSGNEQFF
TGTGCCAGCAGTTGCTGGACTAGCGGGAGCGGCAATGAGCAGTTCTTC
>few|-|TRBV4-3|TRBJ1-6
CASSQKAGPSPLHF
TGCGCCAGCAGCCAAAAGGCAGGGCCTTCACCCCTCCACTTT
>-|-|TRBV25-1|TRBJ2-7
CASSVGFSYEQYF
TGTGCCAGCAGTGTTGGGTTCTCCTACGAGCAGTACTTC
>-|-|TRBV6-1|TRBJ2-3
CASSPGLRVNTQYF
TGTGCCAGCAGTCCGGGACTCCGAGTTAATACGCAGTATTTT
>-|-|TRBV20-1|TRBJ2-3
CSARQHGTDTQYF
TGCAGTGCTCGACAGCACGGCACAGATACGCAGTATTTT
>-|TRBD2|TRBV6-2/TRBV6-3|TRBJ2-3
CASRPSGNTDTQYF
TGTGCCAGCCGCCCCAGCGGGAACACAGATACGCAGTATTTT
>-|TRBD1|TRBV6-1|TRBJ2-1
CASSEVPGQGINNEQFF
TGTGCCAGCAGTGAAGTTCCGGGACAGGGTATAAACAATGAGCAGTTCTTC
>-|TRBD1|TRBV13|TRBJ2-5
CASSAGGPVTQYF
TGTGCCAGCAGCGCAGGGGGACCTGTGACCCAGTACTTC
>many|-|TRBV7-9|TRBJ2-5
CASSLIVWGGQETQYF
TGTGCCAGCAGCTTAATTGTGTGGGGTGGCCAAGAGACCCAGTACTTC
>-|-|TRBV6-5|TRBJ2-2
CASSLTVWNTGELFF
TGTGCCAGCAGTTTGACAGTTTGGAACACCGGGGAGCTGTTTTTT
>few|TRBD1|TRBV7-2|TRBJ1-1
CASSPTGGAVTEAFF
TGTGCCAGCAGCCCGACAGGGGGGGCCGTAACTGAAGCTTTCTTT
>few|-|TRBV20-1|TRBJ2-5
CSARGPGQLETQYF
TGCAGTGCTAGAGGACCCGGACAGCTAGAGACCCAGTACTTC
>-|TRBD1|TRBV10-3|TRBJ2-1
CAISGTGTANEQFF
TGTGCCATCAGTGGGACAGGGACAGCAAATGAGCAGTTCTTC
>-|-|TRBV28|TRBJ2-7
CASSSTFRGHPYEQYF
TGTGCCAGCAGTTCCACCTTCCGGGGCCACCCCTACGAGCAGTACTTC
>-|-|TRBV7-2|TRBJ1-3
CASSLVRGLGGNTIYF
TGTGCCAGCAGCTTAGTTCGTGGGCTAGGTGGAAACACCATATATTTT